The 23 T cell receptor beta chains presented below share a single source sample, sequenced in a study of shared clonotypes between healthy human individuals. The assay was immunoSEQ multiplex PCR, and TCRdb's table has in-frame clones only and misses some. The table records just over 2,000,000 clones, about 95% of them present only once. Sequencing used naive CD4+ T cells sorted from blood. Subset described: CD45RA+ positively selected. These receptors came from a man aged 18 to 35 in good health.

Note on this clone: Other DNA sequences from this sample encode an identical CDR3 as well. The chain combines TRBV7-9 with TRBJ1-5, with D unclear. The length of the CDR3 is 12 residues. The germline gives CDR1 SEHNR, CDR2 FQNEAQ (reference sequence). The V gene lost 5 bases and the J gene lost 6 bases, with 8 bases spanning the gap. DNA of the CDR3: TGTGCCAGCAGCAGCCGAGGTCAGCCCCAGCATTTT. Its translation is CASSSRGQPQHF.

The chain has TRBV30 and TRBJ1-6, with D unresolved. CDR3 size: 16 residues. V lost 2 bases and J 0 bases, leaving 11 bases between the germline ends. CDR1 and CDR2 from the germline V gene are GTSNPN and SVGIG (reference sequence). For the CDR3, the DNA is TGTGCCTGGAGTAAGGCAGCCAGCTCCTATAATTCACCCCTCCACTTT. This sequence encodes CAWSKAASSYNSPLHF.

V and J are TRBV15 and TRBJ2-7; 9 nucleotides match TRBD1. V shed 0 bases and J 7 bases; nucleotides not matched to a gene: 7. Germline V CDR1 and CDR2: LNHNV, YYDKDF (reference sequence). CDR3 size: 15 residues. This CDR3 is CATSRENRGQSEQYF. The CDR3 DNA follows: TGTGCCACCAGCAGAGAAAACAGGGGGCAGTCGGAGCAGTACTTC.

Only one count was recorded for this clone. This rearrangement joins TRBV7-2 to TRBJ2-7; D ambiguous. Trimming took off 3 bases at V and 5 bases at J, with 5 bases between the two ends. This CDR3 is 11 amino acids long. The germline gives CDR1 SGHTA, CDR2 FQGNSA. The chain's CDR3 is CASSFSNEQYF. CDR3 bases: TGTGCCAGCAGCTTTAGCAACGAGCAGTACTTC.

Notes on this clone: As the CDR3 is not closed by the conserved phenylalanine or tryptophan, this likely results from a read error. It is unclear where the CDR3 begins or ends on the DNA, so no DNA is shown, and the CDR3 is as TCRdb lists it. V is TRBV28 and J is TRBJ1-1; TRBD1 is the table's D call and was not checked against the DNA. The CDR3 region is 11 residues in length, termini included. Germline-derived CDR1 and CDR2 are MDHEN and SYDVKM. CDR3 sequence reads: CASSLMMEKGP.

CDR3 sequence reads: CASSLVGQGLYGYTF. CDR3 DNA: TGTGCCAGCAGCTTAGTGGGACAGGGACTCTATGGCTACACCTTC. The rearrangement uses TRBV7-3 and TRBJ1-2; 9 nucleotides agree with TRBD1. Germline V gene sequence: CDR1 SGHTA, CDR2 FQGTGA. The ends lost 2 bases at V and 4 bases at J; junction bases unmatched: 5. CDR3 length equals 15 residues.

The chain combines TRBV6-6 with TRBJ1-5, with 7 bases lining up with TRBD1. This CDR3 has 16 residues. The ends lost 6 bases at V and 2 bases at J; junction bases unmatched: 10. Germline CDR1 and CDR2: MNHNY and SVGAGI (reference sequence). The CDR3 nucleotides read TGTGCCAGCAGGGACCTTACAGGGGATCGCAATCAGCCCCAGCATTTT. Protein sequence: CASRDLTGDRNQPQHF.

The J gene is TRBJ1-6, the V gene TRBV7-9; no firm D call. Trimming cost V 1 base and J 1 base, with 14 bases left between them. CDR3 length equals 18 residues. Germline V gene sequence: CDR1 SEHNR, CDR2 FQNEAQ (reference sequence). The CDR3 spells CASSLGVTPGSYNSPLHF. The CDR3 nucleotides read TGTGCCAGCAGCTTAGGGGTAACTCCCGGGTCCTATAATTCACCCCTCCACTTT.

The gene calls are TRBV7-3 and TRBJ2-7; D call uncertain. CDR3 length equals 13 residues. Germline lookup yields CDR1 SGHTA and CDR2 FQGTGA. The germline V and J ends were trimmed by 0 bases and 7 bases, with 10 bases remaining between them. This CDR3 is CASSLTTLGEQYF. The CDR3, as DNA: TGTGCCAGCAGCTTAACGACATTGGGAGAGCAGTACTTC.

This chain connects TRBV7-6 to TRBJ2-1, with 13 positions matching TRBD2. The CDR3 contains 15 residues. Per the germline V gene, CDR1 is SGHVS and CDR2 is FNYEAQ. V shed 7 bases, J shed 7 bases, and the junction held 7 bases outside the gene matches. CDR3: CASTPGLAGRNEQFF. DNA of the CDR3: TGTGCCAGCACCCCGGGACTAGCGGGAAGGAATGAGCAGTTCTTC.

The chain is built from TRBV7-8 and TRBJ2-1, with a tentative D call TRBD1 (6 bases). Trimming stripped 1 base from V and 8 bases from J, with 12 bases between. The V gene's germline CDR1 is SGHVS and CDR2 FQNEAQ. The CDR3 has 14 residues. The CDR3: CASSLGLSGDEQFF. The CDR3 DNA follows: TGTGCCAGCAGCTTAGGCTTATCAGGGGATGAGCAGTTCTTC.

The chain carries TRBV7-2 and TRBJ2-3, with D hard to call. Germline lookup yields CDR1 SGHTA and CDR2 FQGNSA. V lost 8 bases and J lost 0, with 27 bases in between. The CDR3 sequence is 19 residues long. The CDR3 loop is CASRISTYRAASSTDTQYF. The DNA of the CDR3 is TGTGCCAGCCGGATATCTACCTACCGGGCCGCCTCTAGCACAGATACGCAGTATTTT.

The V gene is TRBV28, the J gene TRBJ1-2; no reliable D call. The length of the CDR3 is 15 residues. Germline assignment: CDR1 MDHEN and CDR2 SYDVKM. Deletions cut 6 bases from V and 0 bases from J, with 14 bases between. This chain's CDR3 is CASSTSLVPNYGYTF. In DNA form, the CDR3 reads TGTGCCAGCAGCACGTCGCTAGTTCCTAACTATGGCTACACCTTC.

The chain recombines TRBV2 with TRBJ1-2; possible D gene TRBD1, 6 bases. Germline V CDR1 and CDR2: SNHLY, FYNNEI. This CDR3 has 15 amino acids. V was clipped by 2 bases and J by 7 bases, with 17 bases between them. CDR3 loop: CASSELLYRDGGYTF. In DNA, the CDR3 is TGTGCCAGCAGTGAACTCCTTTACAGGGACGGTGGCTACACCTTC.

For this clone: At the DNA level, this CDR3 is encoded by other sequences in the same sample as well. The chain is built from TRBV5-1 and TRBJ1-5, with D hard to call. Germline values: CDR1 SGHRS, CDR2 YFSETQ. Trimming pared 0 bases from V and 4 bases from J, leaving 8 bases between. This CDR3 has 14 residues. In DNA, the CDR3 is TGCGCCAGCAGCTTGGAGGGTCAGAATCAGCCCCAGCATTTT. Translating it yields CASSLEGQNQPQHF.

This chain links TRBV5-1 with TRBJ2-7; D unclear. The CDR3 extends over 15 amino acids. Trimming removed 0 bases at V and 2 bases at J, with 12 bases between. Germline CDR1 SGHRS, CDR2 YFSETQ. The CDR3 loop reads CASSLAAGTTYEQYF. The CDR3 DNA sequence: TGCGCCAGCAGCTTGGCGGCCGGCACAACCTACGAGCAGTACTTC. The entire variable domain, with the rest obtained from reference TRBV5-1 and TRBJ2-7, is as follows: KAGVTQTPRYLIKTRGQQVTLSCSPISGHRSVSWYQQTPGQGLQFLFEYFSETQRNKGNFPGRFSGRQFSNSRSEMNVSTLELGDSALYLCASSLAAGTTYEQYFGPGTRLTVT.

This clone was seen a few times. Other nucleotide sequences from this sample produce the same CDR3. V gene TRBV9 combines with J gene TRBJ1-6; no clear D. The CDR3 has 13 residues. The germline gives CDR1 SGDLS, CDR2 YYNGEE. V was shortened by 0 bases and J by 7 bases, with 5 bases between the two germline ends. The CDR3 coding sequence is TGTGCCAGCAGCGTAGGCCCCAATTCACCCCTCCACTTT. Translation gives CASSVGPNSPLHF.

This rearrangement joins TRBV28 to TRBJ2-2; 8 bases agree with TRBD2. The CDR3 runs to 17 residues. Trimming at V came to 1 base and at J to 5 bases, leaving 9 bases not matched to a gene. In germline, CDR1 is MDHEN, CDR2 SYDVKM. The CDR3 is CASSLFPAGGRTGELFF. The DNA of the CDR3 is TGTGCCAGCAGTTTATTCCCGGCGGGGGGTCGAACCGGGGAGCTGTTTTTT.

The V and J genes are TRBV25-1 and TRBJ2-6; 7 bases are a match to TRBD1. This CDR3 comprises 15 residues. Germline CDR1 reads MGHDK; CDR2 reads SYGVNS. J gave up 3 bases and V 6 bases, and 5 bases lay outside the gene matches. For the CDR3, the DNA is TGTGCCAGCAGAAAAACAGGGGTTGGGGCCAACGTCCTGACTTTC. It translates to CASRKTGVGANVLTF.

CDR3 sequence: CASSRSGLAYEQYF. In DNA, the CDR3 is TGTGCCAGCAGCAGATCGGGACTAGCCTACGAGCAGTACTTC. The V call is TRBV6-1, the J call TRBJ2-7, with TRBD2 matching 8 bases. The CDR3 consists of 14 residues. V dropped 6 bases and J dropped 2; count of bases not matched to a gene: 6. Per germline, CDR1 MNHNS and CDR2 SASEGT.

The rearrangement links TRBV25-1 to TRBJ2-7, with TRBD2 matching over 10 bases. Germline CDR1 MGHDK, CDR2 SYGVNS. This CDR3 is 14 amino acids long. J gave up 7 bases and V 0 bases, and 3 bases lay outside the gene matches. The CDR3 nucleotides read TGTGCCAGCAGTGAATATGGGACTAGCGTTGAGCAGTACTTC. Protein product: CASSEYGTSVEQYF.

The chain links TRBV11-2 to TRBJ2-7, with 10 bases aligning to TRBD1. The CDR3 is 15 amino acids. Losses at the gene ends were 3 bases for V and 6 bases for J; bases not matched to a gene: 8. Germline V gene data show CDR1 as SGHAT and CDR2 as FQNNGV. This CDR3 is CASSFPGQGFGEQYF. The CDR3 nucleotides read TGTGCCAGCAGCTTTCCGGGACAGGGGTTTGGCGAGCAGTACTTC.

The V gene is TRBV5-1, the J gene TRBJ1-1; no definite D call. V was cut by 0 bases and J by 4 bases, with 13 bases left in between. Germline V gene lookup returns CDR1 SGHRS and CDR2 YFSETQ. The CDR3 is made up of 15 amino acids. The CDR3 region is CASSLDGDRGTEAFF. Written as DNA, the CDR3 is TGCGCCAGCAGCTTGGATGGGGATCGCGGCACTGAAGCTTTCTTT.